This is a list of T cell receptor beta chains from one sample in a study of blood T cell repertoires in COVID-19. Using immunoSEQ multiplex PCR, the repertoire was profiled, and TCRdb retains in-frame clones only, with some absent. Of about 100,000 clones in the sample, about four fifths were seen once. The sample comprised peripheral blood. These receptors originate from a woman aged 60-75 years with acute or convalescent COVID-19. Both conserved end residues are part of each CDR3. A D gene is named only where the DNA matches it firmly. Not every row has a clone size; where given, it reads once, few, many or a size class.

j_gene	v_gene	abundance	d_gene	CDR3aa	CDR3nt
TRBJ1-5	TRBV7-3	NA	TRBD1	CASSLKDRDLYSNQPQHF	TGTGCCAGCAGCCTAAAGGACAGGGACCTCTATAGCAATCAGCCCCAGCATTTT
TRBJ1-3	TRBV3-1/TRBV3-2	NA	NA	CASSQVAGNSPGNTIYF	TGTGCCAGCAGCCAAGTGGCCGGGAATTCTCCTGGAAACACCATATATTTT
TRBJ2-7	TRBV6-5	many	NA	CASKQGRAYEQYF	TGTGCCAGCAAACAGGGTCGGGCCTACGAGCAGTACTTC
TRBJ1-4	TRBV5-4	NA	NA	CASSLFGGEKLFF	TGTGCCAGCAGCTTGTTCGGAGGCGAAAAACTGTTTTTT
TRBJ2-7	TRBV4-2	few	TRBD1	CATSPLGDRSYEQYF	TGTGCCACCAGTCCTCTTGGGGACAGATCCTACGAGCAGTACTTC
TRBJ1-1	TRBV29-1	NA	TRBD1	CSVLGTENTEAFF	TGCAGCGTGCTAGGGACAGAGAACACTGAAGCTTTCTTT
TRBJ2-7	TRBV7-2	NA	TRBD1	CASSFGTGPYEQYF	TGTGCCAGCAGCTTCGGGACAGGACCCTACGAGCAGTACTTC
TRBJ2-3	TRBV5-1	NA	TRBD1	CASSLDDRGPDTQYF	TGCGCCAGCAGCTTAGACGACAGGGGGCCAGATACGCAGTATTTT
TRBJ1-6	TRBV30	NA	NA	CAWSAYRENSPLHF	TGTGCCTGGAGTGCGTACAGGGAAAATTCACCCCTCCACTTT
TRBJ2-5	TRBV11-2	NA	NA	CASSLGTGETQYF	TGTGCCAGCAGCTTAGGCACGGGGGAGACCCAGTACTTC
TRBJ2-5	TRBV10-1	NA	NA	CASSGQLETQYF	TGCGCCAGCAGTGGACAATTGGAGACCCAGTACTTC
TRBJ1-1	TRBV28	NA	NA	CASSDRRAEAFF	TGTGCCAGCAGTGACAGGCGGGCTGAAGCTTTCTTT
TRBJ2-5	TRBV21-1	NA	NA	CASSRGLGDQETQYF	TGTGCCAGCAGCCGTGGACTCGGGGATCAAGAGACCCAGTACTTC
TRBJ2-7	TRBV10-3	NA	TRBD1	CAISDPDRERPYF	TGTGCCATCAGTGACCCGGACAGGGAGAGGCCCTACTTC
TRBJ1-1	TRBV2	NA	NA	CASSEEGPAFF	TGTGCCAGCAGTGAAGAGGGGCCAGCTTTCTTT
TRBJ2-7	TRBV5-1	NA	NA	CASSLAQGEQYF	TGCGCCAGCAGCTTGGCACAGGGCGAGCAGTACTTC
TRBJ1-4	TRBV4-1	NA	TRBD1	CASSQEGTGNEKLFF	TGCGCCAGCAGCCAAGAGGGGACAGGGAATGAAAAACTGTTTTTT
TRBJ1-6	TRBV27	few	NA	CASGRYNSPLHF	TGTGCCAGTGGCCGCTATAATTCACCCCTCCACTTT
TRBJ2-3	TRBV19	NA	TRBD2	CASSPTPSGGANTQYF	TGTGCCAGTTCTCCCACCCCCAGCGGGGGGGCTAATACGCAGTATTTT
TRBJ2-5	TRBV5-1	once	NA	CASSLSGGQETQYF	TGCGCCAGCAGCTTATCGGGTGGGCAAGAGACCCAGTACTTC
TRBJ2-7	TRBV7-8	NA	TRBD1	CASSLRTGAYEQYF	TGTGCCAGCAGCTTGCGGACAGGTGCCTACGAGCAGTACTTC
TRBJ1-2	TRBV27	once	NA	CASSLTGSLHGYTF	TGTGCCAGCAGCCTGACGGGAAGTCTGCACGGCTACACCTTC
TRBJ1-2	TRBV30	NA	NA	CAWSPGVGYYGYTF	TGTGCCTGGAGTCCGGGAGTTGGGTACTATGGCTACACCTTC
TRBJ2-1	TRBV19	NA	NA	CASRTLGAGDNEQFF	TGTGCCAGTAGAACCCTGGGAGCAGGGGACAATGAGCAGTTCTTC
TRBJ1-1	TRBV12-3/TRBV12-4	NA	NA	CASSFSRGTEAFF	TGTGCCAGCAGTTTTTCCAGGGGCACTGAAGCTTTCTTT
TRBJ2-5	TRBV5-5	NA	TRBD1	CASSPDRVIAETQYF	TGTGCCAGCAGCCCGGACAGGGTGATTGCAGAGACCCAGTACTTC
TRBJ2-3	TRBV18	many	NA	CASSPTISTDTQYF	TGTGCCAGCTCACCGACAATTAGCACAGATACGCAGTATTTT
TRBJ2-7	TRBV3-1/TRBV3-2	NA	TRBD1	CASSQTGDEQYF	TGTGCCAGCAGCCAAACAGGGGATGAGCAGTACTTC
TRBJ1-5	TRBV28	NA	NA	CASSLLNQPQHF	TGTGCCAGCAGTCTCTTGAATCAGCCCCAGCATTTT